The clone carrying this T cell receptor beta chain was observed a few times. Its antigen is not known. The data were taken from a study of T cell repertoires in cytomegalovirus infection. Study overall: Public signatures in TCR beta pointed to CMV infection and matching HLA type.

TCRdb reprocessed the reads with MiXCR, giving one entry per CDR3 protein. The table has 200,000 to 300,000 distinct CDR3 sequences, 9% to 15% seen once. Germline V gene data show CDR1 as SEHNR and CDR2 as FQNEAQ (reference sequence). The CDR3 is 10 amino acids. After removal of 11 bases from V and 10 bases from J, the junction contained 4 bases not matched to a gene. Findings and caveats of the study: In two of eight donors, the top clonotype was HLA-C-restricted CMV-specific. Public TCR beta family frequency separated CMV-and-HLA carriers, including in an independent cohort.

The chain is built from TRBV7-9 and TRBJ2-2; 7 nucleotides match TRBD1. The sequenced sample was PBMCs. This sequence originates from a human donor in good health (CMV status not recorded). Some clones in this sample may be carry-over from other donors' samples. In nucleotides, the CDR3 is TGTGCCCTGACAGGGCAGGAGCTGTTTTTT. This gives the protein CALTGQELFF.